This T cell receptor (beta chain) emerged from a study of blood T cell repertoires in COVID-19. About the study: Samples taken during acute and convalescent COVID-19 were collected in the United States, Italy and Spain. Sample material is recorded as cDNA or gDNA derived from T cells, B-cell-depleted T cells, or PBMCs.

Per germline, CDR1 MNHEY and CDR2 SVGAGI. The CDR3 runs to 13 residues. Unmatched junction bases numbered 4, after V lost 7 bases and J lost 2 bases. The repertoire was sequenced with immunoSEQ multiplex PCR; TCRdb's copy has only in-frame clones and lacks some. The table includes 85,000 to 120,000 clones, about 90% detected once. The clonotype was recovered from a man aged 18 to 30 with acute or convalescent COVID-19. The sample comprised peripheral blood. The rearrangement joins TRBV6-5 to TRBJ1-1, with 7 nucleotides matching TRBD1. The CDR3 region is CASTRQGNTEAFF. The CDR3 nucleotides are TGTGCCAGCACTAGACAGGGTAACACTGAAGCTTTCTTT.